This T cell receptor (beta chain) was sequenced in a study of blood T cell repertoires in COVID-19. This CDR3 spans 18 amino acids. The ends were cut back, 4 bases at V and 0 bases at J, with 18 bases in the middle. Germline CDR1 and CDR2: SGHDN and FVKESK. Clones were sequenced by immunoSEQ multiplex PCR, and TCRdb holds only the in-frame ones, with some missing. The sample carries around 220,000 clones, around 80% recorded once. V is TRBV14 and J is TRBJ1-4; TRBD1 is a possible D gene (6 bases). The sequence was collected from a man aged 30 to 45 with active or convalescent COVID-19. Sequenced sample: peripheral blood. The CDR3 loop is CASSPRTVSLATNEKLFF. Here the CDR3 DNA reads TGTGCCAGCAGCCCTCGGACAGTGAGTCTTGCAACTAATGAAAAACTGTTTTTT.